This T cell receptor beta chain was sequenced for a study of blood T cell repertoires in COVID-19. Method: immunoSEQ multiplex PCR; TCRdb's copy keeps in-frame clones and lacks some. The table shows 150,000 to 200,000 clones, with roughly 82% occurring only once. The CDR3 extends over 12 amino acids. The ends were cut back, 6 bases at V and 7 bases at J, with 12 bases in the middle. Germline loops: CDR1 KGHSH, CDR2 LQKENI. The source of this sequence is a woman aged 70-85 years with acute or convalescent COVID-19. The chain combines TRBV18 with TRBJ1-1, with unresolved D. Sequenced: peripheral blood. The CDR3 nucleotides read TGTGCCAGCTCCACTTTCGGAGATGAAGCTTTCTTT. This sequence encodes CASSTFGDEAFF. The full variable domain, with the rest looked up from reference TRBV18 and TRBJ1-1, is NAGVMQNPRHLVRRRGQEARLRCSPMKGHSHVYWYRQLPEEGLKFMVYLQKENIIDESGMPKERFSAEFPKEGPSILRIQQVVRGDSAAYFCASSTFGDEAFFGQGTRLTVV.